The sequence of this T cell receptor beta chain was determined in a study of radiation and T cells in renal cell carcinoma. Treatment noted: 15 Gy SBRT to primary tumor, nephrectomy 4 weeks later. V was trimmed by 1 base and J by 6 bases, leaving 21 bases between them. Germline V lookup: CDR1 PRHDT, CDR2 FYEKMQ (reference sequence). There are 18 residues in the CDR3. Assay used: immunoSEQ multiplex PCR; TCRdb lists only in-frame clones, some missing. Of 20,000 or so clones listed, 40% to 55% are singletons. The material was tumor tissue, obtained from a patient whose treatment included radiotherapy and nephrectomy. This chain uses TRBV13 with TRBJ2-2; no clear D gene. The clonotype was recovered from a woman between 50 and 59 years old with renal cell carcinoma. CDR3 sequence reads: CASSLESRRAVLAGELFF. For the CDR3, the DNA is TGTGCCAGCAGCTTAGAATCGAGACGGGCTGTTTTGGCCGGGGAGCTGTTTTTT.